Each of the 32 T cell receptor beta chains below was sequenced from the same sample in a study of shared clonotypes between healthy human individuals. Assay used: immunoSEQ multiplex PCR; TCRdb lists only in-frame clones, some missing. Among 2.5 million or so clones listed, roughly 92% were seen once. Sequencing was performed on naive CD4+ T cells sorted from blood. Stated subset: CD45RA+ positively selected. The receptor source for this set is a young man in good health.

This rearrangement joins TRBV4-1 to TRBJ2-3, with D perhaps matching TRBD2 (6 bases). Germline lookup yields CDR1 MGHRA and CDR2 YSYEKL. There are 14 residues in the CDR3. V lost 4 bases and J 6 bases, leaving 14 bases between the germline ends. The CDR3 region has the DNA TGCGCCAGCAGCCTATGGGATGCGGGGGATACGCAGTATTTT. Residues: CASSLWDAGDTQYF.

This sequence joins TRBV5-4 and TRBJ2-3, with a weak D call TRBD1 (6 bases). Germline loops: CDR1 SGHNT, CDR2 YYREEE (reference sequence). V lost 4 bases and J 0 bases, leaving 15 bases between the germline ends. The CDR3 length is 16 residues. The CDR3 region is CASSHPDRSSTDTQYF. Written as DNA, the CDR3 is TGTGCCAGCAGCCATCCGGACAGATCTAGCACAGATACGCAGTATTTT.

The chain has TRBV28 and TRBJ1-5; the D gene is possibly TRBD1 (6 bases). Between the trimmed V and J ends, which lost 3 bases and 7 bases, there was a span of 19 bases. The CDR3 extends over 16 amino acids. Germline assignment: CDR1 MDHEN and CDR2 SYDVKM. CDR3 bases: TGTGCCAGCAGTTTCCTTTCAATCAGGGGACCGCAGCCCCAGCATTTT. It is translated as CASSFLSIRGPQPQHF. The variable domain in full, completed from reference TRBV28 and TRBJ1-5, reads DVKVTQSSRYLVKRTGEKVFLECVQDMDHENMFWYRQDPGLGLRLIYFSYDVKMKEKGDIPEGYSVSREKKERFSLILESASTNQTSMYLCASSFLSIRGPQPQHFGDGTRLSIL.

This clone was counted once. The V gene is TRBV5-5, the J gene TRBJ2-3, with D possibly TRBD2 on 5 matching bases. The V gene's germline CDR1 is SGHKS and CDR2 YYEKEE (reference sequence). The germline V and J ends were trimmed by 4 bases and 2 bases, with 26 bases remaining between them. The CDR3 runs 19 residues. The CDR3 region is CASSPLGVFSALSTDTQYF. DNA of the CDR3: TGTGCCAGCAGCCCGCTTGGCGTTTTTAGCGCCCTCTCCACAGATACGCAGTATTTT.

This clone was seen only a few times. The V gene is TRBV5-1, the J gene TRBJ2-7; D is undetermined. Trimming shortened V by 0 bases and J by 4 bases, and 5 bases separated the two germline ends. In germline, CDR1 is SGHRS, CDR2 YFSETQ. This CDR3 comprises 12 residues. The CDR3 sequence is CASSLVQYEQYF. CDR3 in DNA: TGCGCCAGCAGCTTGGTACAGTACGAGCAGTACTTC.

This rearrangement joins TRBV18 to TRBJ2-7; TRBD1 matches 7 bases. Germline V CDR1 and CDR2: KGHSH, LQKENI. V lost 4 bases to trimming and J lost 2 bases; unmatched junction nucleotides: 5. This CDR3 is 14 amino acids long. CDR3 amino acids: CASSHGQATYEQYF. CDR3 nucleotide sequence: TGTGCCAGCTCACACGGACAGGCCACCTACGAGCAGTACTTC.

This chain's CDR3 is CASSGTQGFHYGYTF. CDR3 DNA sequence: TGTGCCAGCAGTGGCACACAGGGTTTTCACTATGGCTACACCTTC. This sequence joins TRBV6-1 and TRBJ1-2, with a weak D call TRBD1 (6 bases). V lost 4 bases, J lost 3 bases, and 15 bases lay in between. CDR1 is MNHNS and CDR2 is SASEGT in the germline V gene. The CDR3 is 15 amino acids.

The V and J genes are TRBV4-3 and TRBJ2-3, with 7 bases identical to TRBD1. J gave up 4 bases and V 6 bases, and 10 bases lay outside the gene matches. The CDR3 extends over 15 amino acids. Germline V lookup: CDR1 LGHNA, CDR2 YSLEER. CDR3 sequence reads: CASSEGALGPDTQYF. For the CDR3, the DNA is TGCGCCAGCAGTGAGGGGGCGCTCGGGCCAGATACGCAGTATTTT.

This clone was found a few times. This chain links TRBV10-3 with TRBJ2-1; D not certain. Trimming took off 6 bases at V and 4 bases at J, with 4 bases between the two ends. CDR3 length: 11 residues. Germline lookup yields CDR1 ENHRY and CDR2 SYGVKD. The CDR3 DNA sequence: TGTGCCATCAGGATTTACAATGAGCAGTTCTTC. Translating it yields CAIRIYNEQFF.

The genes are TRBV7-2 and TRBJ2-3, with TRBD1 matching over 9 bases. Germline loops: CDR1 SGHTA, CDR2 FQGNSA. This CDR3 has 15 residues. Losses at the gene ends were 5 bases for V and 3 bases for J; bases not matched to a gene: 6. Written as DNA, the CDR3 is TGTGCCAGCAGCCCATTGGGGACAGGGACAGATACGCAGTATTTT. Its protein is CASSPLGTGTDTQYF.

This clone was seen only once. This chain connects TRBV4-2 to TRBJ2-6; 12 bases agree with TRBD1. This CDR3 spans 18 amino acids. Germline CDR1 is LGHNA and CDR2 is YNFKEQ. J gave up 2 bases and V 1 base, and 3 bases lay outside the gene matches. CDR3 DNA sequence: TGTGCCAGCAGCCAAGGTGGGACAGGGGGCCCTGGGGCCAACGTCCTGACTTTC. This codes for CASSQGGTGGPGANVLTF.

This chain connects TRBV18 to TRBJ2-3; 9 nucleotides line up with TRBD1. The J segment lost 0 bases and the V segment lost 3 bases, leaving 4 bases of the junction unmatched. The CDR3 spans 16 residues. Germline loops: CDR1 KGHSH, CDR2 LQKENI. The CDR3 spells CASSPAGQGSTDTQYF. The CDR3 DNA follows: TGTGCCAGCTCACCGGCTGGACAGGGGAGCACAGATACGCAGTATTTT.

The V call is TRBV7-2, the J call TRBJ1-4; maybe TRBD1 (6 bases). Trimming pared 2 bases from V and 6 bases from J, leaving 13 bases between. Germline loops: CDR1 SGHTA, CDR2 FQGNSA. CDR3 length equals 15 residues. For the CDR3, the DNA is TGTGCCAGCAGCTTAAGTTGGGGGGCTGATGAAAAACTGTTTTTT. This translates into CASSLSWGADEKLFF.

V is TRBV2 and J is TRBJ1-1, with TRBD1 as a possible D gene (6 bases). Germline V lookup: CDR1 SNHLY, CDR2 FYNNEI. V lost 2 bases and J 4 bases, leaving 14 bases between the germline ends. The CDR3 length is 15 residues. CDR3 nucleotide sequence: TGTGCCAGCAGTGAATACAGGGTGAGTGGCACTGAAGCTTTCTTT. It is translated as CASSEYRVSGTEAFF.

The chain couples TRBV6-5 to TRBJ2-5; 10 bases align to TRBD1. This CDR3 contains 14 residues. Germline lookup yields CDR1 MNHEY and CDR2 SVGAGI. Trimming at V came to 6 bases and at J to 5 bases, leaving 6 bases not matched to a gene. The CDR3 nucleotides are TGTGCCAGCAGAGACAGGGGGCAGTGGGAGACCCAGTACTTC. This gives the protein CASRDRGQWETQYF.

The J gene is TRBJ2-7, the V gene TRBV5-1, with 7 nucleotides matching TRBD1. With 3 bases clipped from V and 6 bases from J, the junction kept 6 bases outside the gene matches. The CDR3 contains 13 residues. Germline CDR1 SGHRS, CDR2 YFSETQ. CDR3 region: CASSSGQNSEQYF. The DNA for the CDR3 is TGCGCCAGCAGCTCGGGACAGAACTCCGAGCAGTACTTC.

This chain uses TRBV6-5 with TRBJ1-3; D might be TRBD1 (5 bases). Trimming cost V 6 bases and J 4 bases, with 10 bases left between them. CDR1 and CDR2 from the germline V gene are MNHEY and SVGAGI. This CDR3 has 13 residues. The DNA of the CDR3 is TGTGCCAGCAGGGACATCGGCGGAAACACCATATATTTT. It codes for CASRDIGGNTIYF.

The chain carries TRBV7-6 and TRBJ2-1, with D perhaps matching TRBD2 (6 bases). Trimming pared 5 bases from V and 10 bases from J, leaving 21 bases between. The CDR3 runs 15 residues. The germline V gene encodes CDR1 SGHVS and CDR2 FNYEAQ. CDR3 sequence (DNA): TGTGCCAGCAGCCAGATCCCTAGCGCTGGGGGAGAGCAGTTCTTC. Translating gives CASSQIPSAGGEQFF. The whole variable domain, filled in from reference TRBV7-6 and TRBJ2-1, reads GAGVSQSPRYKVTKRGQDVALRCDPISGHVSLYWYRQALGQGPEFLTYFNYEAQQDKSGLPNDRFSAERPEGSISTLTIQRTEQRDSAMYRCASSQIPSAGGEQFFGPGTRLTVL.

The chain couples TRBV27 to TRBJ2-3; D is perhaps TRBD1 (6 bases). V dropped 4 bases and J dropped 4 bases, with 15 bases sitting between them. This CDR3 region has 15 residues. CDR1 is MNHEY and CDR2 is SMNVEV in the germline V gene (reference sequence). The CDR3 here is CASSSSGVGADTQYF. The CDR3 DNA is TGTGCCAGCAGTTCCTCAGGGGTGGGGGCAGATACGCAGTATTTT.

On this clone itself: Other DNA sequences in the sample encode the same CDR3. CDR3 bases: TGTGCCAGCAGCTCCGGACAGTACTACGAGCAGTACTTC. Translating it yields CASSSGQYYEQYF. This chain uses TRBV7-9 with TRBJ2-7; D might be TRBD1 (6 bases). CDR1 is SEHNR and CDR2 is FQNEAQ in the germline V gene (reference sequence). The CDR3 loop spans 13 amino acids. The germline V and J ends were trimmed by 4 bases and 3 bases, with 10 bases remaining between them.

This chain uses TRBV11-2 with TRBJ2-1; 8 positions agree with TRBD2. With 8 bases clipped from V and 2 bases from J, the junction kept 5 bases outside the gene matches. Germline assignment: CDR1 SGHAT and CDR2 FQNNGV. There are 14 residues in the CDR3. The CDR3 DNA sequence: TGTGCCAGCGGGACTAGTCGAACCTACAATGAGCAGTTCTTC. It translates to CASGTSRTYNEQFF.

The J gene is TRBJ2-2, the V gene TRBV6-5; unclear D gene. The germline V gene has CDR1 MNHEY and CDR2 SVGAGI. The CDR3 is 15 residues long. The V gene lost 7 bases and the J gene lost 3 bases, with 15 bases spanning the gap. The CDR3 here is CASNPGDLDTGELFF. In DNA, the CDR3 is TGTGCCAGCAATCCTGGGGATTTGGACACCGGGGAGCTGTTTTTT.

The V gene is TRBV7-2, the J gene TRBJ2-1; D perhaps matches TRBD1 (6 bases). V gave up 5 bases and J gave up 10 bases, with 15 bases separating them. In germline, CDR1 is SGHTA, CDR2 FQGNSA. The CDR3 runs 13 residues. The CDR3 coding sequence is TGTGCCAGCAGCCTTAGGGGGTCAATGGAGCAGTTCTTC. Translating gives CASSLRGSMEQFF.

This clone was recorded once. The same CDR3 can be traced to other DNA sequences in this sample. The chain uses TRBV7-2 and TRBJ1-1; the D is unclear. The CDR3 has 15 amino acids. V was trimmed by 3 bases and J by 0 bases, leaving 11 bases between them. CDR1 is SGHTA and CDR2 is FQGNSA in the germline V gene. Here the CDR3 reads CASSLAGGMNTEAFF. The CDR3 region has the DNA TGTGCCAGCAGCTTGGCCGGTGGGATGAACACTGAAGCTTTCTTT.

The V gene is TRBV5-6, the J gene TRBJ1-3, with 8 bases identical to TRBD1. Germline CDR1 and CDR2: SGHDT and YYEEEE. The CDR3 is made up of 14 amino acids. V lost 4 bases and J lost 4; bases outside the gene matches: 4. The CDR3 DNA follows: TGTGCCAGCAGCAAGGACAGGGTCGGAAACACCATATATTTT. As protein: CASSKDRVGNTIYF.

V usage is TRBV5-1 and J usage is TRBJ2-7; the D gene is possibly TRBD2 (6 bases). Germline values: CDR1 SGHRS, CDR2 YFSETQ. The ends were cut back, 6 bases at V and 6 bases at J, with 13 bases in the middle. This CDR3 has 12 residues. CDR3 loop: CASMGQGGEQYF. In nucleotides, the CDR3 is TGCGCCAGCATGGGCCAGGGAGGCGAGCAGTACTTC.

This rearrangement joins TRBV5-1 to TRBJ2-3; 10 nucleotides line up with TRBD1. The CDR3 length is 15 residues. With 9 bases clipped from V and 5 bases from J, the junction kept 12 bases outside the gene matches. CDR1 and CDR2 from the germline V gene are SGHRS and YFSETQ. The CDR3 spells CATTPGQGILDTQYF. The CDR3 region has the DNA TGCGCCACCACCCCGGGACAGGGGATTCTAGATACGCAGTATTTT.

This clone showed up just once. The chain joins TRBV2 to TRBJ2-1; 8 positions agree with TRBD2. The ends lost 6 bases at V and 9 bases at J; junction bases unmatched: 4. The V gene's germline CDR1 is SNHLY and CDR2 FYNNEI. The CDR3 contains 12 residues. For the CDR3, the DNA is TGTGCCAGCAGCGGCGGGGGGAGTGAGCAGTTCTTC. Its protein is CASSGGGSEQFF.

In this sample, this clone turned up once. The chain recombines TRBV7-8 with TRBJ1-6; D gene uncertain. V shed 5 bases and J shed 7 bases, with 15 bases lying between them. This CDR3 contains 15 residues. The germline V gene has CDR1 SGHVS and CDR2 FQNEAQ. The CDR3 is CASSLRTDGNSPLHF. The CDR3 DNA reads as TGTGCCAGCAGCCTTCGGACCGACGGGAATTCACCCCTCCACTTT.

This clone appeared a single time. V is TRBV5-1 and J is TRBJ2-7; D possibly corresponds to TRBD2 (5 bases). The CDR3 loop spans 13 amino acids. Trimming cost V 4 bases and J 2 bases, with 10 bases left between them. Germline CDR1 SGHRS, CDR2 YFSETQ. CDR3 coding DNA: TGCGCCAGCAGCGCCACACTAGCCTACGAGCAGTACTTC. Protein product: CASSATLAYEQYF.

J is TRBJ2-1 and V is TRBV6-4; D gene ambiguous. V was cut by 6 bases and J by 8 bases, with 14 bases left in between. This CDR3 has 13 amino acids. The germline gives CDR1 MRHNA, CDR2 SNTAGT. In DNA form, the CDR3 reads TGTGCCAGCAGCCGCGAGATTACCCATGAGCAGTTCTTC. Its translation: CASSREITHEQFF.

The V and J genes are TRBV19 and TRBJ2-7; D is perhaps TRBD1 or TRBD2 (5 bases each). CDR1 and CDR2 (germline): LNHDA, SQIVND (reference sequence). With 4 bases removed from V and 0 bases from J, the gap between germline ends came to 10 bases. The CDR3 extends over 14 amino acids. In DNA, the CDR3 is TGTGCCAGTAGTACCCCGGGACCCTCCTACGAGCAGTACTTC. Its protein product is CASSTPGPSYEQYF.